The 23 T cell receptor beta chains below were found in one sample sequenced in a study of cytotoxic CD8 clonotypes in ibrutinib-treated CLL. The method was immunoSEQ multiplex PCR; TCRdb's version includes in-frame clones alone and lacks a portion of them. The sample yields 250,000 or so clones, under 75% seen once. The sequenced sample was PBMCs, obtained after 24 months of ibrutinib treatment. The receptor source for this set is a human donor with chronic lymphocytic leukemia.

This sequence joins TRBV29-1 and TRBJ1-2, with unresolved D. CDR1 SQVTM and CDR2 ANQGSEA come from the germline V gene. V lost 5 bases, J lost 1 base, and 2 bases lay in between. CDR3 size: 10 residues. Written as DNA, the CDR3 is TGCAGCGTTCATAACTATGGCTACACCTTC. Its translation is CSVHNYGYTF.

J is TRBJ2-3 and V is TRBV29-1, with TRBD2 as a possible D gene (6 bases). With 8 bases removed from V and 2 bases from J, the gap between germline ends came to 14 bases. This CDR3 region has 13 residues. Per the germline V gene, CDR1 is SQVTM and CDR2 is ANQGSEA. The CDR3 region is CSTRLGPTDTQYF. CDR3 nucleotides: TGCAGCACGCGACTAGGACCCACAGATACGCAGTATTTT.

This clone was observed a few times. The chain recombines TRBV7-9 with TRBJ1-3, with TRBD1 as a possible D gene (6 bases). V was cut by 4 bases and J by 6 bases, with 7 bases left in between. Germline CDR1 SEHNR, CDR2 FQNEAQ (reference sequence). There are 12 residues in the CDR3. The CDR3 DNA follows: TGTGCCAGCAGCTCAGGGGCAAACACCATATATTTT. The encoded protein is CASSSGANTIYF.

CDR3 nucleotide sequence: TGTGCCAGCAGCTTAGTGACCATCTCTACCACAGATACGCAGTATTTT. It translates to CASSLVTISTTDTQYF. The V and J genes are TRBV7-9 and TRBJ2-3; unclear D gene. Deletions cut 1 base from V and 2 bases from J, with 13 bases between. The CDR3 loop spans 16 amino acids. CDR1 and CDR2 from the germline V gene are SEHNR and FQNEAQ (reference sequence).

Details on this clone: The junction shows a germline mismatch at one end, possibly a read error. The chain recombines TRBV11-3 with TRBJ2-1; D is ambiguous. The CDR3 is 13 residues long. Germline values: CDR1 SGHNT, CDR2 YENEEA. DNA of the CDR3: TGTGCCAGCGGCTTAGATCGAGGACATGAGCAGTTCTTC. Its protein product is CASGLDRGHEQFF. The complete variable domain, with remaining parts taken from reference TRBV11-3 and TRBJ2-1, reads EAGVVQSPRYKIIEKKQPVAFWCNPISGHNTLYWYLQNLGQGPELLIRYENEEAVDDSQLPKDRFSAERLKGVDSTLKIQPAELGDSAVYLCASGLDRGHEQFFGPGTRLTVL.

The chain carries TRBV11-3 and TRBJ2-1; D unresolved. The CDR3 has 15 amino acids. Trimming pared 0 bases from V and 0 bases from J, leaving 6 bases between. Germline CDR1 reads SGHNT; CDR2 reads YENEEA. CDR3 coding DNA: TGTGCCAGCAGCTTAGAGGCCAGCTCCTACAATGAGCAGTTCTTC. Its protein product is CASSLEASSYNEQFF.

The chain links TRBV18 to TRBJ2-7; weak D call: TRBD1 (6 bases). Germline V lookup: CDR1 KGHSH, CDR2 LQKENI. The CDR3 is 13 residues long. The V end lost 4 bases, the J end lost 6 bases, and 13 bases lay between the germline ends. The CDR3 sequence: CASSHRDATEQYF. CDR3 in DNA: TGTGCCAGCTCACACAGGGATGCGACCGAGCAGTACTTC.

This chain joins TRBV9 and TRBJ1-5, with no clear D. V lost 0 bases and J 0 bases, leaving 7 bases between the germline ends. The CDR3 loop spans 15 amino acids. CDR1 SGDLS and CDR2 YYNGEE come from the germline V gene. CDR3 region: CASSVASGSNQPQHF. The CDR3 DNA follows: TGTGCCAGCAGCGTAGCCTCGGGTAGCAATCAGCCCCAGCATTTT.

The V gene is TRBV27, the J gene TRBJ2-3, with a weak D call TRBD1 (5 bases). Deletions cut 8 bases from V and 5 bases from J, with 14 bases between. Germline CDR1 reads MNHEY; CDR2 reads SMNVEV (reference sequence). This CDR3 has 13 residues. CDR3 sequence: CASSPGWGDTQYF. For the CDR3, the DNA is TGTGCCAGCTCCCCAGGGTGGGGAGATACGCAGTATTTT.

CDR3 coding DNA: TGTGCCATCAGTGATCGGCAGGATCAGCCCCAGCATTTT. The encoded protein is CAISDRQDQPQHF. The chain employs TRBV10-3 and TRBJ1-5; D gene ambiguous. With 3 bases removed from V and 5 bases from J, the gap between germline ends came to 8 bases. The CDR3 is made up of 13 amino acids. Germline assignment: CDR1 ENHRY and CDR2 SYGVKD.

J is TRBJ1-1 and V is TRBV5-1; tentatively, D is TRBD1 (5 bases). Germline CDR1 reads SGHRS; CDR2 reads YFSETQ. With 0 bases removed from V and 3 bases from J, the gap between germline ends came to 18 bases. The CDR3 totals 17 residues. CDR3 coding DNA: TGCGCCAGCAGCTTGGGTGTAGGGGAGGTGTTGGACACTGAAGCTTTCTTT. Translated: CASSLGVGEVLDTEAFF.

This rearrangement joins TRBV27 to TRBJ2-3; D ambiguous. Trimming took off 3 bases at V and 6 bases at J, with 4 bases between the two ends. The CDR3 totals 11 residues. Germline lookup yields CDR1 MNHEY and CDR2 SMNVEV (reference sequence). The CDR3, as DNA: TGTGCCAGCAGTTTCGAGGATACGCAGTATTTT. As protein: CASSFEDTQYF.

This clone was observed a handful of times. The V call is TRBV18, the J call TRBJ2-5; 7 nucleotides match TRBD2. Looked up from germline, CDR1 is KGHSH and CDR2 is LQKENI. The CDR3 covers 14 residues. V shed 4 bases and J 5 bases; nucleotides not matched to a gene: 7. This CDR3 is CASSQNSGHETQYF. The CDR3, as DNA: TGTGCCAGCTCACAGAATAGCGGGCATGAGACCCAGTACTTC.

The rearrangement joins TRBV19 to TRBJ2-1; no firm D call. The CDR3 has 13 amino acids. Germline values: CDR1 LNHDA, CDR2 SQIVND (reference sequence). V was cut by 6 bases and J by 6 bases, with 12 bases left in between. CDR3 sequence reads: CASSHNSGNEQFF. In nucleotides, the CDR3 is TGTGCCAGTAGCCATAACTCCGGCAATGAGCAGTTCTTC.

As DNA, the CDR3 is TGTGCCAGCAGTTTTGGTTACTCCTACAATGAGCAGTTCTTC. Translation: CASSFGYSYNEQFF. This chain connects TRBV27 to TRBJ2-1; D ambiguous. The CDR3 spans 14 residues. CDR1 is MNHEY, CDR2 SMNVEV, per germline (reference sequence). Trimming took 3 bases from V and 0 from J, leaving 6 bases between them.

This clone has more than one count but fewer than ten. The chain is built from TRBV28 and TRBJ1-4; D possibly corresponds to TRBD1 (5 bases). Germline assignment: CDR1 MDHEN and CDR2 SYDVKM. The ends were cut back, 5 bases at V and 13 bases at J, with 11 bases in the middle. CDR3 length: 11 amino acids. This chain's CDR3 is CASSGTLGLFF. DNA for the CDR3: TGTGCCAGCAGTGGGACTCTTGGACTGTTTTTT. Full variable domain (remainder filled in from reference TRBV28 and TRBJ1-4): DVKVTQSSRYLVKRTGEKVFLECVQDMDHENMFWYRQDPGLGLRLIYFSYDVKMKEKGDIPEGYSVSREKKERFSLILESASTNQTSMYLCASSGTLGLFFGSGTQLSVL.

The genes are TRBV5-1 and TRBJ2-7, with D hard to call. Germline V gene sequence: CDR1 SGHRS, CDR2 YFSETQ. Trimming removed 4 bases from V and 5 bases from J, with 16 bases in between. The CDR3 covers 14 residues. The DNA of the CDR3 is TGCGCCAGCAGCGGAAACTGGAACTCGGACGAGCAGTACTTC. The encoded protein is CASSGNWNSDEQYF. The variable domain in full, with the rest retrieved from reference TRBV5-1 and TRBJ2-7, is KAGVTQTPRYLIKTRGQQVTLSCSPISGHRSVSWYQQTPGQGLQFLFEYFSETQRNKGNFPGRFSGRQFSNSRSEMNVSTLELGDSALYLCASSGNWNSDEQYFGPGTRLTVT.

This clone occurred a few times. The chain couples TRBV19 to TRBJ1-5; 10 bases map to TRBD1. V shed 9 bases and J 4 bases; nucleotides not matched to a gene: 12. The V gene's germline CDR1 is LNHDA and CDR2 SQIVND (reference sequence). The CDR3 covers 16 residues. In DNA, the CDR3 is TGTGCCAGCAAGCCTCTGGGACAGGGGCAGAATCAGCCCCAGCATTTT. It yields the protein CASKPLGQGQNQPQHF.

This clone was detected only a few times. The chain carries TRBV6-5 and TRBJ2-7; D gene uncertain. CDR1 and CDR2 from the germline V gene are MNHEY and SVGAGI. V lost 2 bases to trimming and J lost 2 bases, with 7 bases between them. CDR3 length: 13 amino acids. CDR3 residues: CASSYTLTYEQYF. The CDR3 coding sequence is TGTGCCAGCAGTTACACACTTACCTACGAGCAGTACTTC.

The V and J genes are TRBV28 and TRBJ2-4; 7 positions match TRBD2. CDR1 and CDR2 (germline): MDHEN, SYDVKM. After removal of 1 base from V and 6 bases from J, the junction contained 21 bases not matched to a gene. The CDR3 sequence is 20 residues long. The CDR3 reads CASSLYFGGGPDSVRNIQYF. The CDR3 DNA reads TGTGCCAGCAGTTTATATTTTGGGGGAGGGCCTGATTCGGTAAGAAACATTCAGTACTTC.

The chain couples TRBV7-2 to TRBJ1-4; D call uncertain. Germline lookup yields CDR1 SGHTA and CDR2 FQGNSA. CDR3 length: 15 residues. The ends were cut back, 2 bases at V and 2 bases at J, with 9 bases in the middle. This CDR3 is CASSLLPRTNEKLFF. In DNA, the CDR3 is TGTGCCAGCAGCTTACTACCACGTACTAATGAAAAACTGTTTTTT.

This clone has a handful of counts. The CDR3 coding sequence is TGTGCCAGCGGACTAAACATTCAGTACTTC. This codes for CASGLNIQYF. V usage is TRBV27 and J usage is TRBJ2-4; D may be TRBD2 (5 bases). Germline V gene sequence: CDR1 MNHEY, CDR2 SMNVEV (reference sequence). The CDR3 contains 10 residues. V was pared by 8 bases and J by 6 bases, with 5 bases between.

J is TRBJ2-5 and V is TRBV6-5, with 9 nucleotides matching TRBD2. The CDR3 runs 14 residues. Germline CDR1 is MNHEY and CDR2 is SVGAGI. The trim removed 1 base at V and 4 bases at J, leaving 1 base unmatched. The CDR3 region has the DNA TGTGCCAGCAGTTACTGGCGGGGGGGAGAGACCCAGTACTTC. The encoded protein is CASSYWRGGETQYF.